The present entry profiles one TCR beta chain with its context. The antigen is undetermined. The record originates from a study of T cell responses to AZD1222 COVID-19 vaccine. Study conclusions and caveats: The sample set comprised mostly white British donors with more females, and clonal diversity was possibly underestimated. Spike-specific TCR breadth and depth rose after two AZD1222 doses. With dominance at 160-218 and 743-854, vaccine-associated CD4 TCRs spanned spike.

Combined were second doses at about 4 or about 12 weeks. Germline loops: CDR1 SEHNR, CDR2 FQNEAQ (reference sequence). V lost 4 bases, J lost 9 bases, and 7 bases lay in between. The CDR3 is 12 residues long. Clones were sequenced by immunoSEQ multiplex PCR, and TCRdb holds only the in-frame ones, with some missing. In the table there are more than 120,000 clones, roughly 90% of which are singletons. The material sequenced was peripheral blood, taken 28 days after the second AZD1222 dose. The TCR originated in an adult who received the AZD1222 COVID-19 vaccine. J is TRBJ1-6 and V is TRBV7-9; the D is unclear. CDR3 loop: CASSSLVSPLHF. CDR3 DNA sequence: TGTGCCAGCAGCTCCTTGGTTTCACCCCTCCACTTT.